This TCR beta chain was identified in a study of early T cells in non-severe SARS-CoV-2 infection. At the level of the study: Chains from this unsorted whole-blood bulk RNA could not be paired. Findings and limits, study-wide: VDJdb-based matching was biased toward anti-spike CD8 responses and missed private and CD4 specificities.

This clonotype showed up many times. Its antigen is undetermined. TCRdb independently ran MiXCR on the 5' RACE reads; one entry per CDR3 protein. The table records approximately 73,000 distinct CDR3 sequences, roughly 13% of them present only once. The material sequenced was whole blood. This clonotype originated in an adult who was a healthcare worker with PCR-confirmed SARS-CoV-2 infection or an uninfected control (not recorded which).

Written as DNA, the CDR3 is TGCAGTGCTAGCCTAGGGGATACGCAGTATTTT. Amino acid sequence: CSASLGDTQYF. V gene TRBV20-1 combines with J gene TRBJ2-3; D ambiguous. In germline, CDR1 is DFQATT, CDR2 SNEGSKA (reference sequence). The CDR3 has 11 amino acids. Trimming removed 3 bases from V and 6 bases from J, with 7 bases in between.